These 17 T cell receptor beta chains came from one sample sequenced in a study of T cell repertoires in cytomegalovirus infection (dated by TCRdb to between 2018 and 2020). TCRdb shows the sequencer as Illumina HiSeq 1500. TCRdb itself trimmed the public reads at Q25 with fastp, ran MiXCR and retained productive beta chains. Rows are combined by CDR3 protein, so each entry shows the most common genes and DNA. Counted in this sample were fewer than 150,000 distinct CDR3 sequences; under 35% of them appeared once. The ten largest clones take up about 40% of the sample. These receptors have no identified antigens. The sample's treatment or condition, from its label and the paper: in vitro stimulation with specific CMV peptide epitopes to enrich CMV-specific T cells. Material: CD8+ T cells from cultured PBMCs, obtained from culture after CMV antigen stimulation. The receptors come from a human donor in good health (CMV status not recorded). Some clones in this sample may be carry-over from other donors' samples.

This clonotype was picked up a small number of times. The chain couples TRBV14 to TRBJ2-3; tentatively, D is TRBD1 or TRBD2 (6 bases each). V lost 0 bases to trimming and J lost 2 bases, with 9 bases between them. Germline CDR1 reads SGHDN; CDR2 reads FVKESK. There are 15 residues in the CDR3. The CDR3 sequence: CASSQDWGATDTQYF. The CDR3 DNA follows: TGTGCCAGCAGCCAAGATTGGGGGGCCACAGATACGCAGTATTTT. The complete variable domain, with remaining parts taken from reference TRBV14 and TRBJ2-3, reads EAGVTQFPSHSVIEKGQTVTLRCDPISGHDNLYWYRRVMGKEIKFLLHFVKESKQDESGMPNNRFLAERTGGTYSTLKVQPAELEDSGVYFCASSQDWGATDTQYFGPGTRLTVL.

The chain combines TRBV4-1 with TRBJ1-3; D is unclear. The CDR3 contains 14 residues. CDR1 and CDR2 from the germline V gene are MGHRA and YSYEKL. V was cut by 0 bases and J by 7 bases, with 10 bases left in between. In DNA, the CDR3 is TGCGCCAGCAGCCAAGACTCCAGTGCTAACACCATATATTTT. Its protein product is CASSQDSSANTIYF.

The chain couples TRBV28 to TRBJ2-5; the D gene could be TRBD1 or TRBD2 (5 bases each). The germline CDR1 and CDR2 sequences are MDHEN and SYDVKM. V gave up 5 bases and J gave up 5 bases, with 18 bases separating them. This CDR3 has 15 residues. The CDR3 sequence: CASSQGTGERETQYF. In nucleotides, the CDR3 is TGTGCCAGCAGTCAAGGGACGGGTGAGAGGGAGACCCAGTACTTC.

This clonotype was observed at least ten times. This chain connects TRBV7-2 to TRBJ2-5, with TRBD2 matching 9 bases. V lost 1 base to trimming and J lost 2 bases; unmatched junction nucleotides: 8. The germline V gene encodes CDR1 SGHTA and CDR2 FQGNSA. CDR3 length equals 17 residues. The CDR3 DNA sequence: TGTGCCAGCAGCTTAGAAATTTTGCGGGGGGGACAAGAGACCCAGTACTTC. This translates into CASSLEILRGGQETQYF.

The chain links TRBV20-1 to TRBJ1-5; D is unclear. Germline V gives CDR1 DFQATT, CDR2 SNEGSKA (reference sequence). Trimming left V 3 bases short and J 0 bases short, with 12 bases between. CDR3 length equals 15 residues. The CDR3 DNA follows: TGCAGTGCTAGCTCGGCCAGACATAGCAATCAGCCCCAGCATTTT. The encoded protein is CSASSARHSNQPQHF.

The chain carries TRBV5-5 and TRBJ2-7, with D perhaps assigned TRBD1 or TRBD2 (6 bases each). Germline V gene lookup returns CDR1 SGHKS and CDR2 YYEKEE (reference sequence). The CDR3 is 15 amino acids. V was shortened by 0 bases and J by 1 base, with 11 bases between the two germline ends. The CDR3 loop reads CASSLGGAGSYEQYF. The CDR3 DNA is TGTGCCAGCAGCTTGGGGGGGGCAGGATCCTACGAGCAGTACTTC.

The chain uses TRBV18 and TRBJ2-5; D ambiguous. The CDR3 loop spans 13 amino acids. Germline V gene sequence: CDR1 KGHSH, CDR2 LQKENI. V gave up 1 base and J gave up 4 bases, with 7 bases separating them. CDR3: CASSPLRSETQYF. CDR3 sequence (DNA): TGTGCCAGCTCACCACTCAGGTCAGAGACCCAGTACTTC.

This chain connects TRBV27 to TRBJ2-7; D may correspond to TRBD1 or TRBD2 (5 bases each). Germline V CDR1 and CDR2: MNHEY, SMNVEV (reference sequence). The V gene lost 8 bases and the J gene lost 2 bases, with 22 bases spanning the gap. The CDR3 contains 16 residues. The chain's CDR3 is CASRRDPTGTPYEQYF. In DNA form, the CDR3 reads TGTGCCAGCCGTCGAGACCCGACGGGGACCCCCTACGAGCAGTACTTC.

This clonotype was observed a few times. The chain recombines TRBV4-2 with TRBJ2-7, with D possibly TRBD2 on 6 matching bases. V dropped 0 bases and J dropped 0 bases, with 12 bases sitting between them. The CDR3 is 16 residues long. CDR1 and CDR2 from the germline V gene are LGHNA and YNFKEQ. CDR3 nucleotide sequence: TGTGCCAGCAGCCAAGACGGGACTTCAATCTCCTACGAGCAGTACTTC. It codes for CASSQDGTSISYEQYF.

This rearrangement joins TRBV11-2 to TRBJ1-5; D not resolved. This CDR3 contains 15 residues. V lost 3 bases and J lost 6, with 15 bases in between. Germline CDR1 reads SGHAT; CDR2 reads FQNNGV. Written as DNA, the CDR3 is TGTGCCAGCAGCTTGGGCGGTTTAGGTGGTCAGCCCCAGCATTTT. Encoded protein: CASSLGGLGGQPQHF.

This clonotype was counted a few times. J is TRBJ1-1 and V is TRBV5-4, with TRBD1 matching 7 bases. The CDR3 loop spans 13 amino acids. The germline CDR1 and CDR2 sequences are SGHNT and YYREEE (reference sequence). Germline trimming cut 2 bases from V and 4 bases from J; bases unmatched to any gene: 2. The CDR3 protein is CASSFSGGTEAFF. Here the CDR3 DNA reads TGTGCCAGCAGCTTTTCAGGGGGCACTGAAGCTTTCTTT. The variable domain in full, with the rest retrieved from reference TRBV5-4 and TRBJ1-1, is ETGVTQSPTHLIKTRGQQVTLRCSSQSGHNTVSWYQQALGQGPQFIFQYYREEENGRGNFPPRFSGLQFPNYSSELNVNALELDDSALYLCASSFSGGTEAFFGQGTRLTVV.

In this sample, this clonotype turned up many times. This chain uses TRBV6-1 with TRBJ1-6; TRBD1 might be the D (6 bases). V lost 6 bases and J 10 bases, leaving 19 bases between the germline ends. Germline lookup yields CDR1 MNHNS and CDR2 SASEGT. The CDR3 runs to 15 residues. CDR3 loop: CASSDQGTWDSPLHF. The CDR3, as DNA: TGTGCCAGCAGCGACCAGGGGACTTGGGACTCACCCCTCCACTTT.

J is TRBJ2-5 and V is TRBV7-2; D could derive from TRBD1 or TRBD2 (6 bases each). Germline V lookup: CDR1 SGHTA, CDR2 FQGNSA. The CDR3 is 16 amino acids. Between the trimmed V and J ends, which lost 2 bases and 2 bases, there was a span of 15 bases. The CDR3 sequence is CASSLMVGGGQETQYF. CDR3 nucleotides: TGTGCCAGCAGCTTAATGGTCGGGGGCGGGCAAGAGACCCAGTACTTC.

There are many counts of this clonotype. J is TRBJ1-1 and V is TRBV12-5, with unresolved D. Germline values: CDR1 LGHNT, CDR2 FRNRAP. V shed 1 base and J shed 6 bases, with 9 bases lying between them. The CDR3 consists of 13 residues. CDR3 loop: CASGLEYPPEAFF. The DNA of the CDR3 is TGTGCTAGTGGTTTGGAGTACCCTCCTGAAGCTTTCTTT.

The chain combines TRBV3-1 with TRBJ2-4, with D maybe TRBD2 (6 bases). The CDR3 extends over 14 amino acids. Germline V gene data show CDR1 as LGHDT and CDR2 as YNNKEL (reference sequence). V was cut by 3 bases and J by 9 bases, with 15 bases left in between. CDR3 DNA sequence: TGTGCCAGCAGCCAGGCTGTGGGGCGGGGCATTCAGTACTTC. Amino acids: CASSQAVGRGIQYF.

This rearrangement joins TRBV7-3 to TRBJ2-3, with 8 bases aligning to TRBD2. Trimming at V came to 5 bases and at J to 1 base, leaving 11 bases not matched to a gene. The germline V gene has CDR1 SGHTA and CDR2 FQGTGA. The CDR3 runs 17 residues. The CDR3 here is CASSGRGEAGGTDTQYF. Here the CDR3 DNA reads TGTGCCAGCAGCGGAAGGGGGGAAGCGGGGGGCACAGATACGCAGTATTTT. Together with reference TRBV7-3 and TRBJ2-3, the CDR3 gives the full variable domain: GAGVSQTPSNKVTEKGKYVELRCDPISGHTALYWYRQSLGQGPEFLIYFQGTGAADDSGLPNDRFFAVRPEGSVSTLKIQRTERGDSAVYLCASSGRGEAGGTDTQYFGPGTRLTVL.

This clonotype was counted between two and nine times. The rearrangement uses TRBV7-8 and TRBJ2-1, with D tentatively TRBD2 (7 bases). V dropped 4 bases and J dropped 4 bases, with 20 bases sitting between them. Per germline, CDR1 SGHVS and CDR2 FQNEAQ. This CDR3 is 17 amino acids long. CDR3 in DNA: TGTGCCAGCAGCTGGGGGGGCGGGGGTGCAATTTACAATGAGCAGTTCTTC. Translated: CASSWGGGGAIYNEQFF.